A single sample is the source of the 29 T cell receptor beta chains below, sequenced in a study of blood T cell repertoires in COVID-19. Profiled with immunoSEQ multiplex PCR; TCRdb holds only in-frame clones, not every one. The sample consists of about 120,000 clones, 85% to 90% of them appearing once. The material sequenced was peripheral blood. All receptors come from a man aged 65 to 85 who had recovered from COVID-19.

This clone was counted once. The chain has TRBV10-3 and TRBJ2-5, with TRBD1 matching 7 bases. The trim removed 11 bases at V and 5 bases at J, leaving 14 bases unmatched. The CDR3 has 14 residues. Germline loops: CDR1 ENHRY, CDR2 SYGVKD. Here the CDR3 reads CAANRDRLAETQYF. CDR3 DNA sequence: TGTGCCGCTAACCGGGACAGACTGGCGGAGACCCAGTACTTC.

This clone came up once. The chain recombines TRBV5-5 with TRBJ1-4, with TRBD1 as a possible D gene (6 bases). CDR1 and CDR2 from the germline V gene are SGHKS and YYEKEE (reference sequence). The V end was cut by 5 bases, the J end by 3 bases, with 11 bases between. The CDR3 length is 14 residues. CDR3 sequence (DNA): TGTGCCAGCAGTTCGGACAGAGCTAATGAAAAACTGTTTTTT. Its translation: CASSSDRANEKLFF.

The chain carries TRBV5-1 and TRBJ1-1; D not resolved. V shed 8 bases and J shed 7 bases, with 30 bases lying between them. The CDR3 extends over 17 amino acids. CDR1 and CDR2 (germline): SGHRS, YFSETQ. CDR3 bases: TGCGCCAGTTTCCATACCTTCGCGGGAATAGTAGTTGGTGAAGCTTTCTTT. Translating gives CASFHTFAGIVVGEAFF.

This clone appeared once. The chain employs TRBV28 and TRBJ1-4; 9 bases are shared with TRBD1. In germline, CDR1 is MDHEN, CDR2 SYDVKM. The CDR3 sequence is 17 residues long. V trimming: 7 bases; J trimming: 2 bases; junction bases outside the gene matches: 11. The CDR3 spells CASTTGGRGFTNEKLFF. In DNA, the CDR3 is TGTGCCAGCACCACAGGGGGCAGGGGGTTTACTAATGAAAAACTGTTTTTT.

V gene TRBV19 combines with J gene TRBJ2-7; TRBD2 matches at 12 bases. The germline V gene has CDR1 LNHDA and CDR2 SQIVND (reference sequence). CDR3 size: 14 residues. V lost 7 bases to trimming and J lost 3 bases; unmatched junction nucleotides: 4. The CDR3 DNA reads TGTGCCAGTAAAAGGACTAGCGGGGACTACGAGCAGTACTTC. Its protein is CASKRTSGDYEQYF.

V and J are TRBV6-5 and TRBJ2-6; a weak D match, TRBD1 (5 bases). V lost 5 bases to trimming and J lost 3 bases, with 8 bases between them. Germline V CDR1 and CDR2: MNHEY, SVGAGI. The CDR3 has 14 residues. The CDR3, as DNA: TGTGCCAGCAGTACAGGTTTTGGGGCCAACGTCCTGACTTTC. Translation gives CASSTGFGANVLTF.

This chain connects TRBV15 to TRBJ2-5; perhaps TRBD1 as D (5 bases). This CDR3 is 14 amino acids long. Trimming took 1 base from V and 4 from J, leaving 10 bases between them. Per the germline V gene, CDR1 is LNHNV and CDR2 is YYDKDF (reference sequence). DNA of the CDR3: TGTGCCACCAGCAGAGGTAGGGGTGGAGAGACCCAGTACTTC. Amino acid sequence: CATSRGRGGETQYF.

The CDR3 region has the DNA TGTGCCAGCAGCTTCGAGGTAGGAAGACAAGAGACCCAGTACTTC. Translating it yields CASSFEVGRQETQYF. This rearrangement joins TRBV5-4 to TRBJ2-5; the D is unclear. This CDR3 comprises 15 residues. The germline V gene has CDR1 SGHNT and CDR2 YYREEE (reference sequence). V lost 2 bases and J 2 bases, leaving 13 bases between the germline ends.

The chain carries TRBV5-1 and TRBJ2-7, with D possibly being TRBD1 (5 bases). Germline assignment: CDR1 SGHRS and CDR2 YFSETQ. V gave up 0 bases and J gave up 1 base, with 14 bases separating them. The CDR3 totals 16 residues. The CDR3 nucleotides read TGCGCCAGCAGCTTGGGGCAGGGTAGTCAATCCTACGAGCAGTACTTC. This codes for CASSLGQGSQSYEQYF.

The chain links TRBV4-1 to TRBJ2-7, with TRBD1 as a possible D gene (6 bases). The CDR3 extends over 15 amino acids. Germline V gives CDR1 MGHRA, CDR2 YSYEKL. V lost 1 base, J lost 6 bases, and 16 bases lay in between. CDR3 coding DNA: TGCGCCAGCAGCCAAGTACAGGGTGAGTCGGGCGAGCAGTACTTC. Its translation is CASSQVQGESGEQYF.

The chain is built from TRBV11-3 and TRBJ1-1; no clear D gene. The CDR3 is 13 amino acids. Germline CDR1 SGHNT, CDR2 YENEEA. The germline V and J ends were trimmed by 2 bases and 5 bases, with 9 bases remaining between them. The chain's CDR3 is CASSLHAGTEAFF. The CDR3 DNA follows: TGTGCCAGCAGCTTACATGCCGGGACTGAAGCTTTCTTT.

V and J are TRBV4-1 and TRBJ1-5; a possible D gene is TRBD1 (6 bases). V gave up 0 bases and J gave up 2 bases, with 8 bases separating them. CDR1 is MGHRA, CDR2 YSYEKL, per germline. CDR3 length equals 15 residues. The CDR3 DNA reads TGCGCCAGCAGCCAAGAACAGGGTGGCAATCAGCCCCAGCATTTT. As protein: CASSQEQGGNQPQHF.

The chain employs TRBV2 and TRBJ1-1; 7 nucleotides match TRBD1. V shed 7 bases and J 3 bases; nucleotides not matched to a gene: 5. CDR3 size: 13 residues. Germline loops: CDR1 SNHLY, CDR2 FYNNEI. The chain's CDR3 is CASTSDRDTEAFF. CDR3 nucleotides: TGTGCCAGCACCTCAGACAGGGACACTGAAGCTTTCTTT.

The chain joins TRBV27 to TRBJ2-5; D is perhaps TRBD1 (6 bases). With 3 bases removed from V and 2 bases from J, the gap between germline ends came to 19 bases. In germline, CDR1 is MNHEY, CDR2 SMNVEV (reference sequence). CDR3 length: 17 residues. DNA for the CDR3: TGTGCCAGCAGTTTGTTCCCAAGACAGGCGGCGCAAGAGACCCAGTACTTC. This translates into CASSLFPRQAAQETQYF.

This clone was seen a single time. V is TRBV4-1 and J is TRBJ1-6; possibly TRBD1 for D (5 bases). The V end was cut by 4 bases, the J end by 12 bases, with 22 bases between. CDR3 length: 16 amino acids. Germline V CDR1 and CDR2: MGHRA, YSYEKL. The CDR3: CASSPGRGEKPQPLHF. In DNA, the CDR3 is TGCGCCAGCAGCCCCGGGAGAGGGGAAAAGCCTCAACCCCTCCACTTT.

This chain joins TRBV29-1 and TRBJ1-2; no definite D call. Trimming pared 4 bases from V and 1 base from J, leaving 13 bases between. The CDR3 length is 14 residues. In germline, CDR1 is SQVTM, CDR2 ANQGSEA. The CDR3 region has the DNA TGCAGCGTTGTCGGAGGCGGCAGTAACTATGGCTACACCTTC. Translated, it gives CSVVGGGSNYGYTF.

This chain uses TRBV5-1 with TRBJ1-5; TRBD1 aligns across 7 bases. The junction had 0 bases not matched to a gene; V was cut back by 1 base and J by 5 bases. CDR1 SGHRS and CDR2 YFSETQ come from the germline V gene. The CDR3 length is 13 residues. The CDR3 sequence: CASSLTGDQPQHF. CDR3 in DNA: TGCGCCAGCAGCTTGACAGGGGATCAGCCCCAGCATTTT.

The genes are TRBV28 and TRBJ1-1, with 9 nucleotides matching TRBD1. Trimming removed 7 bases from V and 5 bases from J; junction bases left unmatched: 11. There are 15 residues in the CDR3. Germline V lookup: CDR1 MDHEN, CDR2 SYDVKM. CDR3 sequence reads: CASTAPTGGATEAFF. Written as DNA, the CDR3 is TGTGCCAGCACAGCACCTACAGGGGGCGCGACTGAAGCTTTCTTT.

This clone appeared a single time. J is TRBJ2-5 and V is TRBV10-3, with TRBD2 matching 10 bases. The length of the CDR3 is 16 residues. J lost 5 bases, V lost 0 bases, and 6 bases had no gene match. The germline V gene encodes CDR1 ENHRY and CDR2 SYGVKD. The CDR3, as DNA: TGTGCCATCAGTGAGTCGCGCACTAGCGGGGTCGAGACCCAGTACTTC. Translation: CAISESRTSGVETQYF.

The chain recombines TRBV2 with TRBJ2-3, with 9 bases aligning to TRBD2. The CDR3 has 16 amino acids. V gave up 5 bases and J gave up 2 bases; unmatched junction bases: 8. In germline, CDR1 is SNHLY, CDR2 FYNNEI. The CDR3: CASSSLAGSITDTQYF. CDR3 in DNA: TGTGCCAGCAGTTCTCTAGCGGGGAGTATCACAGATACGCAGTATTTT. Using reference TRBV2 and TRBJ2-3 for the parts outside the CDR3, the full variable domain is EPEVTQTPSHQVTQMGQEVILRCVPISNHLYFYWYRQILGQKVEFLVSFYNNEISEKSEIFDDQFSVERPDGSNFTLKIRSTKLEDSAMYFCASSSLAGSITDTQYFGPGTRLTVL.

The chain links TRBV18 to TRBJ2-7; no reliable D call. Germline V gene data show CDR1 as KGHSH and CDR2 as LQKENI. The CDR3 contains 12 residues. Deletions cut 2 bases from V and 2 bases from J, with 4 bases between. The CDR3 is CASSPFAYEQYF. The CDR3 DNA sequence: TGTGCCAGCTCACCATTCGCCTACGAGCAGTACTTC.

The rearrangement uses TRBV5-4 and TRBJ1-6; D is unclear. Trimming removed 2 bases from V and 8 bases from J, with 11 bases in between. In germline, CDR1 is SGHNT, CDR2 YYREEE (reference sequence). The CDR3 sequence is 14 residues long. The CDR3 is CASSFEGADSPLHF. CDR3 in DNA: TGTGCCAGCAGCTTCGAGGGAGCGGATTCACCCCTCCACTTT.

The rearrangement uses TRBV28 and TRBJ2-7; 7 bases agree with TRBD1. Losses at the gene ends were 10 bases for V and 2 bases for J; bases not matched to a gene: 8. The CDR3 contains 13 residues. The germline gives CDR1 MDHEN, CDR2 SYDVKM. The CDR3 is CATASGQTYEQYF. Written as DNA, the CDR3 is TGTGCCACCGCCTCGGGACAGACCTACGAGCAGTACTTC.

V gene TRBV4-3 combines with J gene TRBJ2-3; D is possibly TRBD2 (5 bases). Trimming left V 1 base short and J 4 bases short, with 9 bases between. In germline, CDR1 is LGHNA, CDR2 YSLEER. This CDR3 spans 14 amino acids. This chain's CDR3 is CASSQGLAPDTQYF. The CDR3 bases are TGCGCCAGCAGCCAAGGCCTAGCTCCAGATACGCAGTATTTT.

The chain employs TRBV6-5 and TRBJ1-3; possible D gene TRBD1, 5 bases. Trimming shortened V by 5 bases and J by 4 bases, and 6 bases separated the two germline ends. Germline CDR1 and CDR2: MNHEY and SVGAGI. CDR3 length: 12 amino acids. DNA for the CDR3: TGTGCCAGCAGTCCAGGGGGAAACACCATATATTTT. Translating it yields CASSPGGNTIYF.

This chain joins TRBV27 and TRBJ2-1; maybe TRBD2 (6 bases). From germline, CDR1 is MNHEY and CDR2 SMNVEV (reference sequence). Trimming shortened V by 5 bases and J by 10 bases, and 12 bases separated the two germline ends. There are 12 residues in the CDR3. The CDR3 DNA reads TGTGCCAGCAGTCCCTATAGCGGCGAGCAGTTCTTC. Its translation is CASSPYSGEQFF.

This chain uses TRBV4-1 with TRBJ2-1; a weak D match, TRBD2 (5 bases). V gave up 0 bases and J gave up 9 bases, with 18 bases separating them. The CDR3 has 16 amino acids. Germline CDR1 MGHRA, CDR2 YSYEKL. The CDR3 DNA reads TGCGCCAGCAGCCAAGAACTTAGGACTCCCCCTCGTGAGCAGTTCTTC. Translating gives CASSQELRTPPREQFF.

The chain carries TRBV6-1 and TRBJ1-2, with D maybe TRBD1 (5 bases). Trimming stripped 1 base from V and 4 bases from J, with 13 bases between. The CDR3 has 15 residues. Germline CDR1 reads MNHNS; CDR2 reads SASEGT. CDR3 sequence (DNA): TGTGCCAGCAGTGAAGGAAGGGGCAGTGTCTATGGCTACACCTTC. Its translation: CASSEGRGSVYGYTF.

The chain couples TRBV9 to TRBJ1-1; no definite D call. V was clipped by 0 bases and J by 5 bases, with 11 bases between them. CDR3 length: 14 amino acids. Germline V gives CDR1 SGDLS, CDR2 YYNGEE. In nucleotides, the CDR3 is TGTGCCAGCAGCGTAGTAGATTTTTGGACTGAAGCTTTCTTT. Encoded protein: CASSVVDFWTEAFF.